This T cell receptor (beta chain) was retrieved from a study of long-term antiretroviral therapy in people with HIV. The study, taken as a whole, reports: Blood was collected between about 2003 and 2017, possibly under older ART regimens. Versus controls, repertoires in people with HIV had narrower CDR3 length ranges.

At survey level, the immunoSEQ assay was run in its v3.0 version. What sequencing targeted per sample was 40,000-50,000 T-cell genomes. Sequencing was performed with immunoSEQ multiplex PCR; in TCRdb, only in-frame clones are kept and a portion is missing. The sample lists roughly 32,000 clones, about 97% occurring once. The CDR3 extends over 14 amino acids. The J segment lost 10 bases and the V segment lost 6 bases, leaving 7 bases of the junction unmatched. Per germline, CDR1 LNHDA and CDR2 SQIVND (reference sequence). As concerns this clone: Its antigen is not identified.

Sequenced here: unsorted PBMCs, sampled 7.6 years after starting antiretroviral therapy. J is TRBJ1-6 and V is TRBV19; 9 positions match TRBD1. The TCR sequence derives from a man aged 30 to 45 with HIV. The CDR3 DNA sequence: TGTGCCAGTAGCATATCGACAGGGGGATCACCCCTCCACTTT. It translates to CASSISTGGSPLHF. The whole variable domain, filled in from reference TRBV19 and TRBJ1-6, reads DGGITQSPKYLFRKEGQNVTLSCEQNLNHDAMYWYRQDPGQGLRLIYYSQIVNDFQKGDIAEGYSVSREKKESFPLTVTSAQKNPTAFYLCASSISTGGSPLHFGNGTRLTVT.